These 27 T cell receptor beta chains originate from one sample sequenced in a study of neoadjuvant anti-PD-1 for oral cavity cancer. Profiling relied on immunoSEQ multiplex PCR, and the TCRdb table lists in-frame clones only, not all of them. This sample carries about 42,000 clones, approximately 80% of them seen once, and the ten largest clones take around 5.1%. The sample's time point: after neoadjuvant nivolumab, at surgical resection. Sequencing used PBMCs, obtained after nivolumab (anti-PD-1) treatment. The receptors here all came from a person aged 40 to 85 with oral cavity squamous cell carcinoma.

CDR3 region: CAWRGEVWSPLHF. CDR3 sequence (DNA): TGTGCCTGGAGAGGAGAGGTTTGGTCACCCCTCCACTTT. The gene calls are TRBV30 and TRBJ1-6; D gene uncertain. The germline CDR1 and CDR2 sequences are GTSNPN and SVGIG (reference sequence). The CDR3 covers 13 residues. Trimming took 3 bases from V and 10 from J, leaving 13 bases between them. The entire variable domain, with the rest obtained from reference TRBV30 and TRBJ1-6, is as follows: SQTIHQWPATLVQPVGSPLSLECTVEGTSNPNLYWYRQAAGRGLQLLFYSVGIGQISSEVPQNLSASRPQDRQFILSSKKLLLSDSGFYLCAWRGEVWSPLHFGNGTRLTVT.

The V call is TRBV6-1, the J call TRBJ2-1; TRBD1 matches 8 bases. V lost 4 bases and J lost 9; bases outside the gene matches: 11. Germline V lookup: CDR1 MNHNS, CDR2 SASEGT. This CDR3 is 15 amino acids long. The CDR3 is CASSAGDRKLGEQFF. The CDR3 DNA follows: TGTGCCAGCAGTGCTGGGGACAGGAAGCTTGGTGAGCAGTTCTTC.

This clone has only a few counts. V is TRBV6-6 and J is TRBJ2-4, with 9 bases lining up with TRBD1. CDR1 MNHNY and CDR2 SVGAGI come from the germline V gene (reference sequence). The CDR3 is 15 residues long. Trimming took 0 bases from V and 10 from J; bases not matched to a gene: 7. The CDR3 coding sequence is TGTGCCAGCAGTTACTCGAGGGGACAGGGAGATATTCAGTACTTC. Translating gives CASSYSRGQGDIQYF.

This clone has only one observation. The chain couples TRBV7-8 to TRBJ2-3; no firm D call. Looked up from germline, CDR1 is SGHVS and CDR2 is FQNEAQ. V was shortened by 0 bases and J by 5 bases, with 6 bases between the two germline ends. CDR3 length: 13 amino acids. For the CDR3, the DNA is TGTGCCAGCAGCTTAGCACTCCGAGATACGCAGTATTTT. Protein: CASSLALRDTQYF. Filled out from reference TRBV7-8 and TRBJ2-3, the complete variable domain reads GAGVSQSPRYKVAKRGQDVALRCDPISGHVSLFWYQQALGQGPEFLTYFQNEAQLDKSGLPSDRFFAERPEGSVSTLKIQRTQQEDSAVYLCASSLALRDTQYFGPGTRLTVL.

The chain recombines TRBV6-6 with TRBJ2-3; D assignment may be TRBD1 or TRBD2 (5 bases each). Trimming left V 0 bases short and J 0 bases short, with 10 bases between. CDR1 MNHNY and CDR2 SVGAGI come from the germline V gene (reference sequence). The CDR3 extends over 16 amino acids. The CDR3: CASSYSGGSSTDTQYF. The CDR3 bases are TGTGCCAGCAGTTACTCTGGGGGTTCTAGCACAGATACGCAGTATTTT.

CDR3 in amino acids: CASSVGRYSGANVLTF. In DNA, the CDR3 is TGTGCCAGCAGCGTAGGGCGGTACTCTGGGGCCAACGTCCTGACTTTC. The chain has TRBV9 and TRBJ2-6; unclear D gene. The length of the CDR3 is 16 residues. The germline CDR1 and CDR2 sequences are SGDLS and YYNGEE. Trimming took 0 bases from V and 0 from J, leaving 7 bases between them.

V gene TRBV2 combines with J gene TRBJ2-1, with TRBD2 identical over 9 bases. The CDR3 loop spans 15 amino acids. The V and J ends lost 1 base and 7 bases, in that order; junction bases with no gene match: 5. Germline CDR1 reads SNHLY; CDR2 reads FYNNEI. The CDR3 sequence: CASSEGLAVWNEQFF. Written as DNA, the CDR3 is TGTGCCAGCAGTGAAGGACTAGCGGTTTGGAATGAGCAGTTCTTC.

J is TRBJ2-1 and V is TRBV19, with 9 bases matching TRBD1. This CDR3 is 14 amino acids long. The V segment lost 9 bases and the J segment 5 bases; nucleotides outside the gene matches: 8. Looked up from germline, CDR1 is LNHDA and CDR2 is SQIVND (reference sequence). The CDR3: CASHRDRANNEQFF. DNA for the CDR3: TGTGCCAGCCACAGGGACAGGGCGAACAATGAGCAGTTCTTC. Combining the CDR3 with reference TRBV19 and TRBJ2-1 gives the whole variable domain DGGITQSPKYLFRKEGQNVTLSCEQNLNHDAMYWYRQDPGQGLRLIYYSQIVNDFQKGDIAEGYSVSREKKESFPLTVTSAQKNPTAFYLCASHRDRANNEQFFGPGTRLTVL.

This chain links TRBV2 with TRBJ2-2; TRBD1 aligns across 9 bases. The CDR3 runs 16 residues. Germline CDR1 and CDR2: SNHLY and FYNNEI. J lost 4 bases, V lost 6 bases, and 9 bases had no gene match. Written as DNA, the CDR3 is TGTGCCAGCAGGCCGGGACAGGGAGGCGGCACCGGGGAGCTGTTTTTT. Its protein is CASRPGQGGGTGELFF. The complete variable domain, with remaining parts taken from reference TRBV2 and TRBJ2-2, reads EPEVTQTPSHQVTQMGQEVILRCVPISNHLYFYWYRQILGQKVEFLVSFYNNEISEKSEIFDDQFSVERPDGSNFTLKIRSTKLEDSAMYFCASRPGQGGGTGELFFGEGSRLTVL.

The chain links TRBV9 to TRBJ2-7; perhaps TRBD2 as D (7 bases). Germline-derived CDR1 and CDR2 are SGDLS and YYNGEE. CDR3 size: 14 residues. Trimming left V 0 bases short and J 6 bases short, with 13 bases between. The CDR3 sequence is CASSVEGGAPEQYF. The CDR3 DNA sequence: TGTGCCAGCAGCGTAGAGGGGGGGGCACCCGAGCAGTACTTC.

This clone was observed once. The gene calls are TRBV18 and TRBJ1-5, with TRBD1 matching over 7 bases. The V and J ends lost 5 bases and 2 bases, in that order; junction bases with no gene match: 6. The CDR3 spans 15 residues. Germline V gene lookup returns CDR1 KGHSH and CDR2 LQKENI. Here the CDR3 reads CASSTGDEGNQPQHF. Here the CDR3 DNA reads TGTGCCAGCTCAACAGGGGATGAAGGCAATCAGCCCCAGCATTTT.

The chain recombines TRBV5-4 with TRBJ2-7; 8 nucleotides align to TRBD1. The ends lost 4 bases at V and 7 bases at J; junction bases unmatched: 10. This CDR3 contains 14 residues. The V gene's germline CDR1 is SGHNT and CDR2 YYREEE (reference sequence). The CDR3 is CASSLRQGRLEQYF. The CDR3, as DNA: TGTGCCAGCAGCCTACGACAGGGGCGGCTGGAGCAGTACTTC.

CDR3 protein: CASSFRGRGETQYF. The DNA for the CDR3 is TGTGCCAGCAGTTTCAGGGGTAGAGGAGAGACCCAGTACTTC. The chain links TRBV27 to TRBJ2-5, with a possible D match to TRBD1 (6 bases). CDR1 is MNHEY, CDR2 SMNVEV, per germline (reference sequence). The V end was cut by 3 bases, the J end by 4 bases, with 12 bases between. The CDR3 has 14 amino acids.

The rearrangement uses TRBV19 and TRBJ1-1; no clear D gene. Germline V CDR1 and CDR2: LNHDA, SQIVND (reference sequence). Trimming stripped 6 bases from V and 0 bases from J, with 8 bases between. CDR3 size: 13 residues. The CDR3 nucleotides read TGTGCCAGTAGGGGCAGCATGAACACTGAAGCTTTCTTT. Translating it yields CASRGSMNTEAFF.

The chain joins TRBV6-6 to TRBJ2-7; 14 nucleotides line up with TRBD2. V lost 4 bases and J lost 5; bases outside the gene matches: 7. The germline V gene has CDR1 MNHNY and CDR2 SVGAGI (reference sequence). The CDR3 runs 16 residues. The CDR3 sequence is CASSFLPGLAGDEQYF. The CDR3 nucleotides read TGTGCCAGCAGTTTCTTACCGGGACTAGCGGGGGACGAGCAGTACTTC.

This sequence joins TRBV5-5 and TRBJ1-2; D ambiguous. V dropped 3 bases and J dropped 3 bases, with 9 bases sitting between them. The CDR3 is made up of 13 amino acids. Germline values: CDR1 SGHKS, CDR2 YYEKEE (reference sequence). DNA for the CDR3: TGTGCCAGCAGCTCAAGACAAGACTATGGCTACACCTTC. Its protein is CASSSRQDYGYTF.

This clone showed up just a few times. The sample has other DNA sequences that encode this CDR3 too. The V gene is TRBV2, the J gene TRBJ2-5, with 12 bases fitting TRBD2. J lost 0 bases, V lost 6 bases, and 2 bases had no gene match. The CDR3 is 15 residues long. CDR1 SNHLY and CDR2 FYNNEI come from the germline V gene. The CDR3 reads CASSGTSGYQETQYF. The CDR3 region has the DNA TGTGCCAGCAGCGGGACTAGCGGGTACCAAGAGACCCAGTACTTC.

This sequence joins TRBV7-2 and TRBJ2-2; possible D gene TRBD2, 6 bases. The V gene's germline CDR1 is SGHTA and CDR2 FQGNSA. V lost 1 base and J 1 base, leaving 10 bases between the germline ends. The CDR3 runs 16 residues. The CDR3 sequence is CASSLEASVNTGELFF. The CDR3 DNA reads as TGTGCCAGCAGCTTAGAGGCTAGCGTGAACACCGGGGAGCTGTTTTTT. Full variable domain (rest looked up from reference TRBV7-2 and TRBJ2-2): GAGVSQSPSNKVTEKGKDVELRCDPISGHTALYWYRQSLGQGLEFLIYFQGNSAPDKSGLPSDRFSAERTGGSVSTLTIQRTQQEDSAVYLCASSLEASVNTGELFFGEGSRLTVL.

The J gene is TRBJ2-1, the V gene TRBV27; 13 nucleotides line up with TRBD2. Trimming took 7 bases from V and 0 from J; bases not matched to a gene: 3. The CDR3 has 16 amino acids. Germline V gene data show CDR1 as MNHEY and CDR2 as SMNVEV (reference sequence). This CDR3 is CASKGLAGSSYNEQFF. The CDR3 DNA follows: TGTGCCAGCAAGGGACTAGCGGGGTCCTCCTACAATGAGCAGTTCTTC.

This chain uses TRBV19 with TRBJ2-5, with 11 bases that match TRBD2. Germline CDR1 is LNHDA and CDR2 is SQIVND (reference sequence). Germline trimming cut 3 bases from V and 5 bases from J; bases unmatched to any gene: 5. This CDR3 is built from 15 residues. CDR3: CASSMGTSGSETQYF. In nucleotides, the CDR3 is TGTGCCAGTAGTATGGGGACTAGCGGTTCGGAGACCCAGTACTTC. Full variable domain (missing parts from reference TRBV19 and TRBJ2-5): DGGITQSPKYLFRKEGQNVTLSCEQNLNHDAMYWYRQDPGQGLRLIYYSQIVNDFQKGDIAEGYSVSREKKESFPLTVTSAQKNPTAFYLCASSMGTSGSETQYFGPGTRLLVL.

The rearrangement uses TRBV25-1 and TRBJ1-4; no clear D gene. This CDR3 has 16 amino acids. Trimming stripped 5 bases from V and 2 bases from J, with 15 bases between. Germline CDR1 reads MGHDK; CDR2 reads SYGVNS. CDR3 nucleotides: TGTGCCAGCAGTCCCTACGATTGGGTTACTAATGAAAAACTGTTTTTT. Translated, it gives CASSPYDWVTNEKLFF.

This chain links TRBV7-6 with TRBJ1-1; a weak D match, TRBD1 (5 bases). The CDR3 runs to 14 residues. Germline-derived CDR1 and CDR2 are SGHVS and FNYEAQ. Trimming took 5 bases from V and 5 from J, leaving 15 bases between them. Written as DNA, the CDR3 is TGTGCCAGCAGCCCGATATGGGGGAAAACTGAAGCTTTCTTT. This encodes CASSPIWGKTEAFF.

The chain has TRBV6-6 and TRBJ2-7; 8 positions agree with TRBD2. The CDR3 spans 16 residues. CDR1 and CDR2 (germline): MNHNY, SVGAGI (reference sequence). The trim removed 5 bases at V and 0 bases at J, leaving 9 bases unmatched. The CDR3, as DNA: TGTGCCAGCAGTCTAATCGCTAGCGGGCCCTCCTACGAGCAGTACTTC. This encodes CASSLIASGPSYEQYF.

The chain has TRBV7-6 and TRBJ1-1; 8 bases fit TRBD1. CDR1 and CDR2 from the germline V gene are SGHVS and FNYEAQ. The CDR3 is made up of 12 amino acids. V was pared by 8 bases and J by 4 bases, with 3 bases of the junction left unmatched. The CDR3 nucleotides read TGTGCCAGCGGGACAGGAGTCACTGAAGCTTTCTTT. This codes for CASGTGVTEAFF.

The chain joins TRBV6-4 to TRBJ2-3; D is perhaps TRBD2 (5 bases). CDR3 length: 13 residues. V was shortened by 3 bases and J by 4 bases, with 8 bases between the two germline ends. From germline, CDR1 is MRHNA and CDR2 SNTAGT. The CDR3 protein is CASSEDLADTQYF. CDR3 DNA: TGTGCCAGCAGTGAGGACTTAGCAGATACGCAGTATTTT.

This clone was counted a few times. This sequence joins TRBV15 and TRBJ1-2; 11 positions agree with TRBD1. The V gene end was trimmed by 4 bases and the J gene end by 5 bases; junction bases not matched to a gene: 3. The CDR3 extends over 14 amino acids. The germline V gene encodes CDR1 LNHNV and CDR2 YYDKDF (reference sequence). CDR3 DNA sequence: TGTGCCACCAGCATAGGACAGGGGGCTTATGGCTACACCTTC. Translating it yields CATSIGQGAYGYTF.

The gene calls are TRBV5-1 and TRBJ1-1; the D is unclear. CDR1 and CDR2 (germline): SGHRS, YFSETQ. The germline V and J ends were trimmed by 1 base and 3 bases, with 13 bases remaining between them. This CDR3 has 15 amino acids. The CDR3 sequence is CASSLTPKEDTEAFF. The CDR3 nucleotides are TGCGCCAGCAGCTTGACCCCCAAGGAGGACACTGAAGCTTTCTTT.